The 8 T cell receptor beta chains listed next were all sequenced from one sample in a study of CD4 T cells in relation to SARS-CoV-2 and coronaviruses. Before the COVID-19 pandemic, during about 2010-2018, CD4+ T cells were taken from unexposed donors. After more than eight days of culture, CD4+ T cells were isolated. Their specific antigens are unknown. Repertoires were generated with immunoSEQ multiplex PCR, while TCRdb's copy carries only in-frame clones and drops some. Of around 29,000 clones in the sample, around 80% are singletons; the top ten hold about 14%. Sequences were obtained from CD4+ T cells from PBMCs, cultured in vitro. Receptors originate from a human donor in good health.

This clone has a handful of counts. The CDR3 loop reads CASSKQGYSNQPQHF. In nucleotides, the CDR3 is TGTGCCAGCAGTAAACAGGGCTATAGCAATCAGCCCCAGCATTTT. The chain links TRBV6-5 to TRBJ1-5; tentative D call: TRBD1 (6 bases). The length of the CDR3 is 15 residues. Between the trimmed V and J ends, which lost 5 bases and 0 bases, there was a span of 11 bases. Germline lookup yields CDR1 MNHEY and CDR2 SVGAGI.

This clone was seen a handful of times. CDR3 residues: CASSTSGEGGDTQYF. For the CDR3, the DNA is TGTGCCAGCTCGACTAGCGGGGAAGGAGGAGATACGCAGTATTTT. The chain combines TRBV19 with TRBJ2-3; 11 nucleotides line up with TRBD2. The germline V gene has CDR1 LNHDA and CDR2 SQIVND (reference sequence). This CDR3 has 15 amino acids. J was trimmed by 5 bases and V by 9 bases; bases with no gene match: 10.

The CDR3 reads CANLSPEAFF. CDR3 nucleotides: TGTGCAAACCTAAGCCCTGAAGCTTTCTTT. This chain uses TRBV5-3 with TRBJ1-1; D is unresolved. TRBV5-3 is annotated as an ORF whose role is uncertain. The CDR3 covers 10 residues.

The chain joins TRBV6-5 to TRBJ2-3; 8 bases line up with TRBD2. With V trimmed by 8 bases and J by 0 bases, 4 bases remained unmatched. Germline V CDR1 and CDR2: MNHEY, SVGAGI. This CDR3 has 14 residues. Written as DNA, the CDR3 is TGTGCCAGCCGGGGGGGGGTGAGCACAGATACGCAGTATTTT. Residues: CASRGGVSTDTQYF.

V usage is TRBV15 and J usage is TRBJ2-3; TRBD1 matches at 7 bases. The V gene end was trimmed by 3 bases and the J gene end by 0 bases; junction bases not matched to a gene: 0. Germline V gene lookup returns CDR1 LNHNV and CDR2 YYDKDF (reference sequence). The CDR3 totals 14 residues. The DNA for the CDR3 is TGTGCCACCAGCAGGGGACAGAGCACAGATACGCAGTATTTT. This sequence encodes CATSRGQSTDTQYF.

This clone appeared once. The chain joins TRBV7-2 to TRBJ2-1; 8 bases are a match to TRBD2. There are 16 residues in the CDR3. The trim removed 5 bases at V and 1 base at J, leaving 7 bases unmatched. Germline V gene data show CDR1 as SGHTA and CDR2 as FQGNSA. DNA for the CDR3: TGTGCCAGCAGCCGGACGGGGGGGGGTTCCTACAATGAGCAGTTCTTC. It specifies CASSRTGGGSYNEQFF.

The chain employs TRBV29-1 and TRBJ2-5; D remains ambiguous. CDR1 is SQVTM and CDR2 is ANQGSEA in the germline V gene. The CDR3 consists of 12 residues. V was pared by 1 base and J by 5 bases, with 8 bases between. CDR3 bases: TGCAGCGTTGAAGGATCGAGGGAGACCCAGTACTTC. It encodes CSVEGSRETQYF.

The chain combines TRBV11-2 with TRBJ1-1; 9 bases map to TRBD1. The germline V gene has CDR1 SGHAT and CDR2 FQNNGV. Trimming at V came to 4 bases and at J to 6 bases, leaving 6 bases not matched to a gene. This CDR3 has 14 amino acids. CDR3 DNA sequence: TGTGCCAGCAGCTGGGGACAGGGCTGGGCTGAAGCTTTCTTT. Amino acid sequence: CASSWGQGWAEAFF.